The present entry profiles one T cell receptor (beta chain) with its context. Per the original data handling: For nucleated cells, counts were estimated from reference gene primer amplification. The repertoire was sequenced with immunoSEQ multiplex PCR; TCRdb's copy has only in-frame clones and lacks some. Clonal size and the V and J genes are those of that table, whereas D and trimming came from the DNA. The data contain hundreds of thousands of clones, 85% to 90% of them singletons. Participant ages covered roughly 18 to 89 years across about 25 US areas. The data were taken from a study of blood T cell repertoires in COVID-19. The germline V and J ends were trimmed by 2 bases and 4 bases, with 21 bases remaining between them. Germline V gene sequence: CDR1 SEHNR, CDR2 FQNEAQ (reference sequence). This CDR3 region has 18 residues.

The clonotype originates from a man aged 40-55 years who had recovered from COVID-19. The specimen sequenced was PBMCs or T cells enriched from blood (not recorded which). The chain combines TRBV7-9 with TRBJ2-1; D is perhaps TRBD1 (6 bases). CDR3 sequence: CASSLNPSQGLGYNEQFF. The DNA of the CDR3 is TGTGCCAGCAGCTTAAACCCCTCACAGGGTTTGGGGTACAATGAGCAGTTCTTC.